A single sample gave rise to the 31 T cell receptor beta chains below, sequenced in a study of blood T cell repertoires in COVID-19. Some clones are missing from TCRdb's copy, which holds only in-frame ones; the method was immunoSEQ multiplex PCR. Among under 250,000 clones listed, approximately 87% were seen once. Source material: peripheral blood. The receptors here all came from a woman in her 70s with active or convalescent COVID-19.

The chain carries TRBV5-4 and TRBJ1-2, with TRBD1 identical over 9 bases. In germline, CDR1 is SGHNT, CDR2 YYREEE (reference sequence). The CDR3 length is 14 residues. Losses at the gene ends were 4 bases for V and 8 bases for J; bases not matched to a gene: 9. CDR3 protein: CASSATGGFRGYTF. The CDR3 nucleotides are TGTGCCAGCAGCGCGACAGGGGGATTTAGGGGCTACACCTTC.

V gene TRBV19 combines with J gene TRBJ2-2; TRBD2 matches 12 bases. CDR3 length equals 18 residues. After removal of 1 base from V and 4 bases from J, the junction contained 7 bases not matched to a gene. CDR1 LNHDA and CDR2 SQIVND come from the germline V gene (reference sequence). CDR3 nucleotide sequence: TGTGCCAGTAGTATAGGTAGGGCTAGCGGGAGGGTCACCGGGGAGCTGTTTTTT. Translating it yields CASSIGRASGRVTGELFF.

With respect to this clone: This specimen includes other DNA sequences encoding the same CDR3. V and J are TRBV5-1 and TRBJ1-5; a weak D match, TRBD1 (5 bases). Germline lookup yields CDR1 SGHRS and CDR2 YFSETQ. CDR3 size: 16 residues. Trimming removed 4 bases from V and 0 bases from J, with 14 bases in between. CDR3 loop: CASSLGTGDSNQPQHF. In DNA, the CDR3 is TGCGCCAGCAGCCTGGGGACTGGGGATAGCAATCAGCCCCAGCATTTT.

CDR3 region: CASSYLGQGGQPQHF. In DNA, the CDR3 is TGTGCCAGCAGTTACCTGGGACAGGGGGGTCAGCCCCAGCATTTT. The chain is built from TRBV6-6 and TRBJ1-5, with TRBD1 matching 11 bases. The ends lost 2 bases at V and 6 bases at J; junction bases unmatched: 3. Germline V CDR1 and CDR2: MNHNY, SVGAGI (reference sequence). The CDR3 extends over 15 amino acids.

The V gene is TRBV7-9, the J gene TRBJ2-7, with D unclear. V was pared by 5 bases and J by 3 bases, with 5 bases between. Germline V gene lookup returns CDR1 SEHNR and CDR2 FQNEAQ (reference sequence). This CDR3 is 11 amino acids long. In DNA, the CDR3 is TGTGCCAGCAGCCCACACTACGAGCAGTACTTC. It yields the protein CASSPHYEQYF.

This chain connects TRBV24-1 to TRBJ2-3; 8 bases match TRBD1. This CDR3 contains 17 residues. The germline V gene has CDR1 KGHDR and CDR2 SFDVKD. Trimming cost V 3 bases and J 8 bases; bases outside gene matches: 15. This CDR3 reads CATSDTRDRISIGTQYF. The CDR3 DNA sequence: TGTGCCACCAGTGATACCCGGGACAGGATCAGTATAGGTACGCAGTATTTT.

This clone was picked up many times. The gene calls are TRBV27 and TRBJ2-7; D is possibly TRBD2 (5 bases). Germline lookup yields CDR1 MNHEY and CDR2 SMNVEV (reference sequence). Trimming removed 1 base at V and 0 bases at J, with 10 bases between. The CDR3 runs to 15 residues. The CDR3 reads CASSLWTLGSYEQYF. The DNA for the CDR3 is TGTGCCAGCAGTTTATGGACTCTGGGCTCCTACGAGCAGTACTTC.

This chain uses TRBV28 with TRBJ1-1; D is ambiguous. V was pared by 3 bases and J by 4 bases, with 9 bases between. In germline, CDR1 is MDHEN, CDR2 SYDVKM. The CDR3 has 13 residues. CDR3 region: CASSFSAGTEAFF. Here the CDR3 DNA reads TGTGCCAGCAGTTTCTCGGCGGGCACTGAAGCTTTCTTT.

This sequence joins TRBV9 and TRBJ2-7; 10 bases fit TRBD2. Germline V lookup: CDR1 SGDLS, CDR2 YYNGEE. With 1 base clipped from V and 1 base from J, the junction kept 2 bases outside the gene matches. The CDR3 runs to 15 residues. This CDR3 is CASSVTSGTSYEQYF. Written as DNA, the CDR3 is TGTGCCAGCAGCGTAACTAGCGGGACTTCCTACGAGCAGTACTTC.

The V call is TRBV6-5, the J call TRBJ2-7, with D possibly matching TRBD1 (6 bases). The CDR3 loop spans 14 amino acids. V lost 8 bases and J 1 base, leaving 15 bases between the germline ends. Per the germline V gene, CDR1 is MNHEY and CDR2 is SVGAGI. This CDR3 reads CASDPDRSSYEQYF. CDR3 sequence (DNA): TGTGCCAGCGACCCCGACAGGTCATCCTACGAGCAGTACTTC.

This clone showed up just a few times. This chain uses TRBV7-9 with TRBJ2-7; D is ambiguous. Between the trimmed V and J ends, which lost 5 bases and 3 bases, there was a span of 8 bases. CDR1 and CDR2 from the germline V gene are SEHNR and FQNEAQ (reference sequence). CDR3 size: 12 residues. CDR3 nucleotide sequence: TGTGCCAGCAGCCCTATTAACTACGAGCAGTACTTC. Its translation is CASSPINYEQYF.

The chain has TRBV3-1 (or the pseudogene TRBV3-2) and TRBJ2-1; TRBD2 agrees at 8 bases. This CDR3 is 15 amino acids long. Unmatched junction bases numbered 8, after V lost 4 bases and J lost 6 bases. Germline V gene sequence: CDR1 LGHDT, CDR2 YNNKEL (reference sequence). CDR3 nucleotide sequence: TGTGCCAGCAGCCTTCCGGGACTAGTGAGCAATGAGCAGTTCTTC. Encoded protein: CASSLPGLVSNEQFF.

This clone came up a few times. V and J are TRBV10-1 and TRBJ2-7, with 9 bases identical to TRBD1. Germline loops: CDR1 WNHNN, CDR2 SYGVQD (reference sequence). V was pared by 2 bases and J by 2 bases, with 7 bases of the junction left unmatched. The CDR3 extends over 16 amino acids. The CDR3 DNA follows: TGCGCCAGCAGTGAGACCCCGGGACAGGGTCCCTACGAGCAGTACTTC. Translation: CASSETPGQGPYEQYF.

Only a few counts were recorded for this clone. The chain has TRBV28 and TRBJ2-3; 7 nucleotides align to TRBD2. The CDR3 runs to 15 residues. J gave up 3 bases and V 7 bases, and 10 bases lay outside the gene matches. The germline V gene encodes CDR1 MDHEN and CDR2 SYDVKM. CDR3 DNA: TGTGCCAGCACCCGGAGGCTAGCGGAAACAGATACGCAGTATTTT. Its protein product is CASTRRLAETDTQYF.

The chain couples TRBV5-1 to TRBJ2-2; possible D gene TRBD1, 6 bases. The CDR3 has 16 residues. Germline V lookup: CDR1 SGHRS, CDR2 YFSETQ. The V gene lost 4 bases and the J gene lost 4 bases, with 17 bases spanning the gap. CDR3 DNA sequence: TGCGCCAGCAGCCCACACCGGGACACTAGCACCGGGGAGCTGTTTTTT. Encoded protein: CASSPHRDTSTGELFF.

The chain links TRBV2 to TRBJ2-5, with D maybe TRBD2 (6 bases). V shed 3 bases and J shed 1 base, with 6 bases lying between them. The germline V gene has CDR1 SNHLY and CDR2 FYNNEI. The CDR3 totals 13 residues. CDR3 nucleotide sequence: TGTGCCAGCAGTGAGGGAGGCCAAGAGACCCAGTACTTC. As protein: CASSEGGQETQYF. Full variable domain (rest looked up from reference TRBV2 and TRBJ2-5): EPEVTQTPSHQVTQMGQEVILRCVPISNHLYFYWYRQILGQKVEFLVSFYNNEISEKSEIFDDQFSVERPDGSNFTLKIRSTKLEDSAMYFCASSEGGQETQYFGPGTRLLVL.

The chain joins TRBV28 to TRBJ2-3, with a tentative D call TRBD2 (6 bases). Looked up from germline, CDR1 is MDHEN and CDR2 is SYDVKM. This CDR3 has 17 residues. V lost 5 bases and J lost 2, with 20 bases in between. The CDR3 loop is CASSQPSSGLPTDTQYF. The CDR3 coding sequence is TGTGCCAGCAGTCAGCCCTCCTCGGGACTTCCCACAGATACGCAGTATTTT.

V usage is TRBV15 and J usage is TRBJ2-3; 7 bases map to TRBD2. CDR1 is LNHNV and CDR2 is YYDKDF in the germline V gene (reference sequence). The J segment lost 3 bases and the V segment lost 0 bases, leaving 3 bases of the junction unmatched. The CDR3 runs 15 residues. CDR3 sequence reads: CATSRDMGGTDTQYF. DNA of the CDR3: TGTGCCACCAGCAGAGATATGGGGGGGACAGATACGCAGTATTTT.

The V call is TRBV19, the J call TRBJ2-5; 14 nucleotides agree with TRBD2. Germline V CDR1 and CDR2: LNHDA, SQIVND (reference sequence). V lost 1 base and J lost 3; bases outside the gene matches: 10. This CDR3 has 19 residues. DNA for the CDR3: TGTGCCAGTAGTATAGCGAAAGTCTGGGGACTAGCGGGAGAAGAGACCCAGTACTTC. Translation gives CASSIAKVWGLAGEETQYF.

This rearrangement joins TRBV18 to TRBJ2-7; TRBD1 aligns across 7 bases. The CDR3 has 15 amino acids. Germline values: CDR1 KGHSH, CDR2 LQKENI. J was trimmed by 3 bases and V by 6 bases; bases with no gene match: 11. The CDR3 loop reads CASSPPGQTVYEQYF. The CDR3 bases are TGTGCCAGCTCCCCTCCGGGACAGACAGTCTACGAGCAGTACTTC.

In its sample, this clone was seen once. A read error may account for a junction end that differs from germline. The chain joins TRBV7-7 to TRBJ2-1; 14 bases are shared with TRBD2. Germline loops: CDR1 SSHAT, CDR2 FNYEAQ (reference sequence). This CDR3 has 15 residues. The CDR3 DNA follows: TGTGCTAGCAGCTTCGGGACTAGCGGGAGCAATGAGCAGTTCTTC. Translated: CASSFGTSGSNEQFF.

This clone has just a few counts. The chain couples TRBV9 to TRBJ2-2; TRBD1 matches at 8 bases. V dropped 0 bases and J dropped 5; count of bases not matched to a gene: 9. CDR3 length: 17 amino acids. Germline loops: CDR1 SGDLS, CDR2 YYNGEE. CDR3 DNA: TGTGCCAGCAGCGTAGACCCCCGGACAGGGAGTACCGGGGAGCTGTTTTTT. Translation: CASSVDPRTGSTGELFF. Complete variable domain (other parts from reference TRBV9 and TRBJ2-2): DSGVTQTPKHLITATGQRVTLRCSPRSGDLSVYWYQQSLDQGLQFLIQYYNGEERAKGNILERFSAQQFPDLHSELNLSSLELGDSALYFCASSVDPRTGSTGELFFGEGSRLTVL.

The table lists this clone with a few counts. The CDR3 protein is CAWSSGASGANVLTF. DNA for the CDR3: TGTGCCTGGAGCTCAGGGGCCTCTGGGGCCAACGTCCTGACTTTC. V is TRBV30 and J is TRBJ2-6; weak D call: TRBD1 (6 bases). Germline CDR1 and CDR2: GTSNPN and SVGIG (reference sequence). This CDR3 region has 15 residues. The germline V and J ends were trimmed by 3 bases and 0 bases, with 9 bases remaining between them.

This clone was seen a handful of times. The chain recombines TRBV2 with TRBJ1-6, with 7 bases identical to TRBD1. There are 15 residues in the CDR3. J was trimmed by 9 bases and V by 3 bases; bases with no gene match: 8. Germline assignment: CDR1 SNHLY and CDR2 FYNNEI. CDR3: CASSDGDRDASPLHF. CDR3 coding DNA: TGTGCCAGCAGTGATGGCGACAGGGATGCTTCACCCCTCCACTTT.

This chain connects TRBV5-1 to TRBJ2-1; D perhaps matches TRBD2 (6 bases). Germline V gene data show CDR1 as SGHRS and CDR2 as YFSETQ. The CDR3 is 19 residues long. V gave up 0 bases and J gave up 0 bases, with 19 bases separating them. The CDR3 is CASSLDSLGLASSYNEQFF. The CDR3 DNA reads as TGCGCCAGCAGCTTGGATAGTTTGGGTCTAGCGAGCTCCTACAATGAGCAGTTCTTC.

The rearrangement links TRBV7-8 to TRBJ1-1; TRBD1 matches 9 bases. CDR1 SGHVS and CDR2 FQNEAQ come from the germline V gene. After removal of 5 bases from V and 4 bases from J, the junction contained 14 bases not matched to a gene. The CDR3 runs to 17 residues. The CDR3 nucleotides read TGTGCCAGCAGCCAAAACAGGGGGCTTAGGGCAAGCACTGAAGCTTTCTTT. Translation gives CASSQNRGLRASTEAFF.

The rearrangement joins TRBV4-2 to TRBJ2-5; TRBD2 agrees at 9 bases. CDR1 and CDR2 (germline): LGHNA, YNFKEQ. V shed 1 base and J 3 bases; nucleotides not matched to a gene: 12. There are 18 residues in the CDR3. The CDR3 sequence: CASSQALSPAGGEETQYF. The CDR3, as DNA: TGTGCCAGCAGCCAAGCCCTTTCTCCAGCGGGGGGAGAAGAGACCCAGTACTTC.

The chain has TRBV11-2 and TRBJ2-5; TRBD1 aligns across 9 bases. V gave up 5 bases and J gave up 2 bases; unmatched junction bases: 6. Germline assignment: CDR1 SGHAT and CDR2 FQNNGV. This CDR3 contains 15 residues. CDR3 sequence: CASSQTGGEQETQYF. The CDR3 region has the DNA TGTGCCAGCAGCCAGACAGGGGGTGAACAAGAGACCCAGTACTTC.

This chain joins TRBV12-3 or TRBV12-4 and TRBJ2-4; TRBD1 matches at 8 bases. Trimming at V came to 6 bases and at J to 9 bases, leaving 4 bases not matched to a gene. This CDR3 is built from 12 residues. This chain's CDR3 is CASSPGQGIQYF. CDR3 in DNA: TGTGCCAGCAGCCCCGGACAGGGCATTCAGTACTTC.

The chain is built from TRBV6-2 or TRBV6-3 and TRBJ2-5; 9 nucleotides match TRBD1. There are 16 residues in the CDR3. The germline gives CDR1 MNHEY, CDR2 SVGEGT. J was trimmed by 6 bases and V by 2 bases; bases with no gene match: 10. CDR3 sequence: CASSYADDRGRKTQYF. DNA of the CDR3: TGTGCCAGCAGTTACGCTGACGACAGGGGGAGGAAGACCCAGTACTTC.

CDR3 sequence reads: CASSRGPTEKLFF. DNA of the CDR3: TGTGCCAGCAGCAGGGGACCGACGGAAAAACTGTTTTTT. The chain uses TRBV25-1 and TRBJ1-4, with a tentative D call TRBD1 (6 bases). Trimming cost V 6 bases and J 8 bases, with 13 bases left between them. The germline CDR1 and CDR2 sequences are MGHDK and SYGVNS. This CDR3 contains 13 residues. Full variable domain (outside the CDR3, taken from reference TRBV25-1 and TRBJ1-4): EADIYQTPRYLVIGTGKKITLECSQTMGHDKMYWYQQDPGMELHLIHYSYGVNSTEKGDLSSESTVSRIRTEHFPLTLESARPSHTSQYLCASSRGPTEKLFFGSGTQLSVL.